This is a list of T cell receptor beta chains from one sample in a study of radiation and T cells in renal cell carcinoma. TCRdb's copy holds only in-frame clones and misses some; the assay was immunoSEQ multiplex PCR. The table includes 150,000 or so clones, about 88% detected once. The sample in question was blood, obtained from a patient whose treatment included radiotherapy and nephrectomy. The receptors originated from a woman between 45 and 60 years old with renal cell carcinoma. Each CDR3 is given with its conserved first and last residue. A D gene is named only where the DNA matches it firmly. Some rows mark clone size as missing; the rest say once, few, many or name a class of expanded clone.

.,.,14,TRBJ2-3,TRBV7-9,TGTGCCAGCAGCTCCGCGGGGTTTGGAGATACGCAGTATTTT,CASSSAGFGDTQYF
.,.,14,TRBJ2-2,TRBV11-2,TGTGCCAGCAGCTTAGCACTAGCAACCGGGGAGCTGTTTTTT,CASSLALATGELFF
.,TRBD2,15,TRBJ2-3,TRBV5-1,TGCGCCAGCGGTCGGGGGGGACGGGACACAGATACGCAGTATTTT,CASGRGGRDTDTQYF
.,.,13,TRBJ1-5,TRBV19,TGTGCCAGTAGTGAAACAGGGTTGGAGCCCCAGCATTTT,CASSETGLEPQHF
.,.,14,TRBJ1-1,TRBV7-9,TGTGCCAGCAGCCCTCGCCAGGCCGACACTGAAGCTTTCTTT,CASSPRQADTEAFF
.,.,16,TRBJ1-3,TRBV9,TGTGCCAGCAGCGTAGCGCGGAGGGCCGGTGGAAACACCATATATTTT,CASSVARRAGGNTIYF
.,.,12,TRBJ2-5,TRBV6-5,TGTGCCAGCAGTTACGGGGGTCAGACCCAGTACTTC,CASSYGGQTQYF
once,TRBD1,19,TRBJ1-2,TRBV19,TGTGCCAGTAGGACCTGGACAGGGCCCATATCCAGTCCTAACTATGGCTACACCTTC,CASRTWTGPISSPNYGYTF
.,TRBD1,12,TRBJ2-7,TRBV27,TGTGCCAGCAGTCCGACAGGGGTCGAGCAGTACTTC,CASSPTGVEQYF
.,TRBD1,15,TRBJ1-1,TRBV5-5,TGTGCCAGCAGCCTCTCAGGGGGACTGAACACTGAAGCTTTCTTT,CASSLSGGLNTEAFF
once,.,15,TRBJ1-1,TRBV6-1,TGTGCCAGCAGGGCAGGACAGCTCGGGGACACTGAAGCTTTCTTT,CASRAGQLGDTEAFF
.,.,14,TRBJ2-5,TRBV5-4,TGTGCCAGCAGCTTGGCGGGGGCCCAGGAGACCCAGTACTTC,CASSLAGAQETQYF
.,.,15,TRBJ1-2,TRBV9,TGTGCCAGCAGCGTAGGAGAGGGGTTCAATTATGGCTACACCTTC,CASSVGEGFNYGYTF
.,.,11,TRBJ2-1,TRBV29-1,TGCAGCGTTCGCTCCTACAATGAGCAGTTCTTC,CSVRSYNEQFF
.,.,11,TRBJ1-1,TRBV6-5,TGTGCCAGCAGTTACTCGAATTCAGCTTTCTTT,CASSYSNSAFF
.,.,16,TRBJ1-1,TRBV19,TGTGCCAGTAACCCCAGGGCTCGGGGGGCAGACACTGAAGCTTTCTTT,CASNPRARGADTEAFF
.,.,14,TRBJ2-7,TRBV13,TGTGCCAGCAGCTTAGATGTGGAGGGGGGCGAGCAGTACTTC,CASSLDVEGGEQYF
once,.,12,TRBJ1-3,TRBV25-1,TGTGCCAGCAGTGCCTCTGGAAACACCATATATTTT,CASSASGNTIYF
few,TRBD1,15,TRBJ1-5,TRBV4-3,TGCGCCAGCAGCCAAGACTGGACAGGGGATCAGCCCCAGCATTTT,CASSQDWTGDQPQHF
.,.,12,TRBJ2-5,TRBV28,TGTGCCAGCAGTCCAGGGCTAGGAGTTCCGTACTTC,CASSPGLGVPYF
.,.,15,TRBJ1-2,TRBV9,TGTGCCAGCAGCGCGATGGGATTATTAGACTATGGCTACACCTTC,CASSAMGLLDYGYTF
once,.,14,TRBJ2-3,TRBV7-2,TGTGCCAGCAGCTTACTTGGGATTACAGATACGCAGTATTTT,CASSLLGITDTQYF
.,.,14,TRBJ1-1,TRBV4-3,TGCGCCAGCAGCCAGGGGCTCACGGACACTGAAGCTTTCTTT,CASSQGLTDTEAFF
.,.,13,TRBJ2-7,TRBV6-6,TGTGCCAGCAGTAACGGACTACTCCACGAGCAGTACTTC,CASSNGLLHEQYF
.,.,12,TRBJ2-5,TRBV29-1,TGCAGCGTTGAATGGCAGCAAGAGACCCAGTACTTC,CSVEWQQETQYF
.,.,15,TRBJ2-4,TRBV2,TGTGCCAGCAGCGCGACATCTCTAGCCAAAAACATTCAGTACTTC,CASSATSLAKNIQYF
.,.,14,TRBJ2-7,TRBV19,TGTGCCAGTAGTACTGGCGGAGACTCCTACGAGCAGTACTTC,CASSTGGDSYEQYF
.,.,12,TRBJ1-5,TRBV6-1,TGTGCCAGCTTTGGGAGGGGACAGCCCCAGCATTTT,CASFGRGQPQHF
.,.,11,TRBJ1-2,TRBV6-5,TGTGCCAGCAGTTACCAAGGTGGCTACACCTTC,CASSYQGGYTF
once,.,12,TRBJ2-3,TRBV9,TGTGCCAGCAGCGTAGTGGTAGATACGCAGTATTTT,CASSVVVDTQYF
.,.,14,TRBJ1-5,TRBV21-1,TGTGCCAGCAGCAGAGACAGGGCCAATCAGCCCCAGCATTTT,CASSRDRANQPQHF
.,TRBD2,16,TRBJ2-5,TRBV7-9,TGTGCCAGCAGCCGGACTAGCGGGGGGGCATGGGAGACCCAGTACTTC,CASSRTSGGAWETQYF
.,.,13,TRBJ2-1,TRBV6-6,TGTGCCAGCAGTCTACAGTTTTACAATGAGCAGTTCTTC,CASSLQFYNEQFF
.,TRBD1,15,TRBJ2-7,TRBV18,TGTGCCAGCTCACCACTAAGGGACAGGACCTACGAGCAGTACTTC,CASSPLRDRTYEQYF
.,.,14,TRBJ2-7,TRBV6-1,TGTGCCAGCAGAGAAAGGGACCGCTCCTACGAGCAGTACTTC,CASRERDRSYEQYF
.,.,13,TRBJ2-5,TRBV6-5,TGTGCCAGCAGTCCCCCCGGGCGGGAGACCCAGTACTTC,CASSPPGRETQYF
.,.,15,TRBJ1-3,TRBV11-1,TGTGCCAGCAGTGACAGGAAGAGCTCTGGAAACACCATATATTTT,CASSDRKSSGNTIYF
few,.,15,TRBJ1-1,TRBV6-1,TGTGCCAGCAGTGAAGGGCAGCCGGGGAGCACTGAAGCTTTCTTT,CASSEGQPGSTEAFF
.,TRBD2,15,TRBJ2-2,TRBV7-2,TGTGCCAGCAGCTTCGGGGGGGCTGTGAGGGAGGAGCTGTTTTTT,CASSFGGAVREELFF
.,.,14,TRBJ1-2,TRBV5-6,TGTGCCAGCAGCTTGGTAGGACCCAACTATGGCTACACCTTC,CASSLVGPNYGYTF
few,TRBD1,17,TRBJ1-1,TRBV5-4,TGTGCCAGCAGCAGGCCGTTGTTGAAGGGGGCAGGGACTGAAGCTTTCTTT,CASSRPLLKGAGTEAFF
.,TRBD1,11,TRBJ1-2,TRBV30,TGTGCCTCGGACAGGGTGAATGGCTACACCTTC,CASDRVNGYTF
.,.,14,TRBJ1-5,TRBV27,TGTGCCAGCAGTTTAGACAGGTTCAATCAGCCCCAGCATTTT,CASSLDRFNQPQHF
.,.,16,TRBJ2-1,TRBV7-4,TGTGCCAGCAGCGTCGGACGGATCTTCTCCTACAATGAGCAGTTCTTC,CASSVGRIFSYNEQFF
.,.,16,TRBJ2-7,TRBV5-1,TGCGCCAGCAGCTTGGTCGGCAGTTGGGACCCTTCCGAGCAGTACTTC,CASSLVGSWDPSEQYF
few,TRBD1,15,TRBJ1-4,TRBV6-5,TGTGCCAGCAGTTACTGGACAGGGGGCGAAGAAAAACTGTTTTTT,CASSYWTGGEEKLFF
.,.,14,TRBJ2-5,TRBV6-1,TGTGCCAGCACCATCCTGGCTGGGGGGGAGACCCAGTACTTC,CASTILAGGETQYF
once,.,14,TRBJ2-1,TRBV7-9,TGTGCCAGCAGCCCCCCCCGGGCTCACAATGAGCAGTTCTTC,CASSPPRAHNEQFF
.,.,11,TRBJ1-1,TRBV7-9,TGTGCCAGCAGCCACAAGGTTGAAGCTTTCTTT,CASSHKVEAFF
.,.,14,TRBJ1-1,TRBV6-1,TGTGCCAGCAGTTGGGGCAGTCTGAACACTGAAGCTTTCTTT,CASSWGSLNTEAFF
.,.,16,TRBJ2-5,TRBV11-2,TGTGCCAGCAGCTTAGAATTTTGGGCGAGCCAAGAGACCCAGTACTTC,CASSLEFWASQETQYF
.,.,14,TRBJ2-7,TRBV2,TGTGCCAGCAGAGCACAGGGCTCATCCTACGAGCAGTACTTC,CASRAQGSSYEQYF
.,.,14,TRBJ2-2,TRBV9,TGTGCCAGCAGAGAGCGGGTGAACACCGGGGAGCTGTTTTTT,CASRERVNTGELFF
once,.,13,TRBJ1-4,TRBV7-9,TGTGCCTTCAGCAGGGGAGGACTTGAAAAACTGTTTTTT,CAFSRGGLEKLFF
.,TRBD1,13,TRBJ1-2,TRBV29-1,TGCAGCGTCGAGCCGACAGGGGGCTATGGCTACACCTTC,CSVEPTGGYGYTF
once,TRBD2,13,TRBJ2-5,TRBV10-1,TGCGCCAGCAGTGACGGACTAGGGGAGACCCAGTACTTC,CASSDGLGETQYF
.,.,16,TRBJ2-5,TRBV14,TGTGCCAGCAGCCAAGTTGGGCAAGGGTACCCAGAGACCCAGTACTTC,CASSQVGQGYPETQYF
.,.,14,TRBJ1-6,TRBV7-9,TGTGCCAGCAGCTTGCCGGACAATAATTCACCCCTCCACTTT,CASSLPDNNSPLHF